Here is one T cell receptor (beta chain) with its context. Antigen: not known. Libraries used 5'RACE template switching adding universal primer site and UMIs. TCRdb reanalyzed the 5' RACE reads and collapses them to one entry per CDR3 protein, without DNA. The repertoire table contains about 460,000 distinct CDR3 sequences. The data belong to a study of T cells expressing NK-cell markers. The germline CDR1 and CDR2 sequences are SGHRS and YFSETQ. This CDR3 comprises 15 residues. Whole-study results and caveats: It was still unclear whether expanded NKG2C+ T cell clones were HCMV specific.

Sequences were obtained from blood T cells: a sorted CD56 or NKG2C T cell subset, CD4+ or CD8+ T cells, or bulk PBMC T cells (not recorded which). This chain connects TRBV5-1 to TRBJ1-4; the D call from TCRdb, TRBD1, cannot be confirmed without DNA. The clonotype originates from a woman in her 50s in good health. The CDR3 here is CASSEAGQVNEKLFF.